Here is one T cell receptor (beta chain) with its context. This sample is part of a study of blood T cell repertoires in COVID-19. At the level of the study: Sample material is recorded as cDNA or gDNA derived from T cells, B-cell-depleted T cells, or PBMCs.

The repertoire was sequenced with immunoSEQ multiplex PCR; TCRdb's copy has only in-frame clones and lacks some. In the table there are about 200,000 clones, more than 80% of which are singletons. The origin of this receptor is a woman older than 75 with COVID-19, enrolled during active disease. The sequencing sample was made of peripheral blood.

The CDR3 loop is CATSGLAGGTDTQYF. The DNA of the CDR3 is TGTGCCACCAGTGGACTAGCGGGAGGCACAGATACGCAGTATTTT. This chain connects TRBV24-1 to TRBJ2-3, with 12 bases identical to TRBD2. The CDR3 is made up of 15 amino acids. The ends lost 5 bases at V and 1 base at J; junction bases unmatched: 0. Germline V gene sequence: CDR1 KGHDR, CDR2 SFDVKD.